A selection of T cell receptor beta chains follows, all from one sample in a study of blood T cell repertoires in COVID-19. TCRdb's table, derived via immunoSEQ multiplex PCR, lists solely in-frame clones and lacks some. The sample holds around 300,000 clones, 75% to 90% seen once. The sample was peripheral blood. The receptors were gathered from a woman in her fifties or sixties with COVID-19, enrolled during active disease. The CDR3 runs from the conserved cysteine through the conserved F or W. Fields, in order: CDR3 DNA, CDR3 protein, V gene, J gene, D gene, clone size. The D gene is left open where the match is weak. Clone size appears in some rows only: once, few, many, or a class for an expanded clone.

cdr3_nt: TGTGCCAGCAGCTTTCGAGGACTAGCGGGAGGTGGCACAGATACGCAGTATTTT
cdr3_aa: CASSFRGLAGGGTDTQYF
v_call: TRBV9
j_call: TRBJ2-3
d_call: TRBD2
clone_size: -

cdr3_nt: TGTGCCAGCAGCCGACTGAGGACTAGCGGCAACGAGCAGTACTTC
cdr3_aa: CASSRLRTSGNEQYF
v_call: TRBV3-1/TRBV3-2
j_call: TRBJ2-7
d_call: TRBD2
clone_size: -

cdr3_nt: TGTGCCAGCAGCTTAGCGTACGTCAGGGTTGGGGACGAGCAGTACTTC
cdr3_aa: CASSLAYVRVGDEQYF
v_call: TRBV7-9
j_call: TRBJ2-7
d_call: -
clone_size: -

cdr3_nt: TGTGCCAGCAGTTTTGCGGGAGGCACCCGCGAGCAGTACTTC
cdr3_aa: CASSFAGGTREQYF
v_call: TRBV27
j_call: TRBJ2-7
d_call: TRBD2
clone_size: -

cdr3_nt: TGTGCCAGCAGTCCTCGAGTTACTGGGGCCAACGTCCTGACTTTC
cdr3_aa: CASSPRVTGANVLTF
v_call: TRBV27
j_call: TRBJ2-6
d_call: -
clone_size: -

cdr3_nt: TGCGCCAGCAGCGTCCTGGGCAGAACTGAAGCTTTCTTT
cdr3_aa: CASSVLGRTEAFF
v_call: TRBV5-1
j_call: TRBJ1-1
d_call: -
clone_size: -

cdr3_nt: TGCGCCAGCAGCGGCGGGACTAGCGCTATAAGAGCTCACGAGCAGTACTTC
cdr3_aa: CASSGGTSAIRAHEQYF
v_call: TRBV5-1
j_call: TRBJ2-7
d_call: TRBD2
clone_size: -

cdr3_nt: TGTGCCAGTAGTTACACAGATGGGTATGGCTACACCTTC
cdr3_aa: CASSYTDGYGYTF
v_call: TRBV19
j_call: TRBJ1-2
d_call: -
clone_size: -

cdr3_nt: TGTGCCAGCAGCTTAGCGCCGGGACAGAGTAATGAAAAACTGTTTTTT
cdr3_aa: CASSLAPGQSNEKLFF
v_call: TRBV7-2
j_call: TRBJ1-4
d_call: TRBD1
clone_size: -

cdr3_nt: TGTGCCAGCAGTGATAACATCTTCGGACAGCTGAACACTGAAGCTTTCTTT
cdr3_aa: CASSDNIFGQLNTEAFF
v_call: TRBV6-1
j_call: TRBJ1-1
d_call: -
clone_size: -

cdr3_nt: TGTGCCACCAGCAGCACTAGCGGGAGGGAAGCAGATACGCAGTATTTT
cdr3_aa: CATSSTSGREADTQYF
v_call: TRBV15
j_call: TRBJ2-3
d_call: TRBD2
clone_size: -

cdr3_nt: TGTGCCAGCAGCCGCCGACAGGGAAGTCAGCCCCAGCATTTT
cdr3_aa: CASSRRQGSQPQHF
v_call: TRBV6-2/TRBV6-3
j_call: TRBJ1-5
d_call: TRBD1
clone_size: -

cdr3_nt: TGCGCCAGCAGCCAAGATCCACCCGGGACTAGCGGGAGTGGCGAGCAGTACTTC
cdr3_aa: CASSQDPPGTSGSGEQYF
v_call: TRBV4-1
j_call: TRBJ2-7
d_call: TRBD2
clone_size: -

cdr3_nt: TGTGCCAGCAGTAGGGACAGGGACTCCTACGAGCAGTACTTC
cdr3_aa: CASSRDRDSYEQYF
v_call: TRBV7-8
j_call: TRBJ2-7
d_call: TRBD1
clone_size: -

cdr3_nt: TGTGCCAGCAGCCCGAACGAGCACGGCTACGAGCAGTACTTC
cdr3_aa: CASSPNEHGYEQYF
v_call: TRBV5-4
j_call: TRBJ2-7
d_call: -
clone_size: -

cdr3_nt: TGTGCCAGTAGTATAGTTACCACAGGGTCGAGAAATCAGCCCCAGCATTTT
cdr3_aa: CASSIVTTGSRNQPQHF
v_call: TRBV19
j_call: TRBJ1-5
d_call: -
clone_size: -

cdr3_nt: TGTGCCAGCAGTTCCAGGGGTTGGTCTGCCGGCAATCAGCCCCAGCATTTT
cdr3_aa: CASSSRGWSAGNQPQHF
v_call: TRBV27
j_call: TRBJ1-5
d_call: -
clone_size: -

cdr3_nt: TGTGCCAGCAGTTTGGGGATAGGGAGCGAGCAGTACTTC
cdr3_aa: CASSLGIGSEQYF
v_call: TRBV12-3/TRBV12-4
j_call: TRBJ2-7
d_call: -
clone_size: once

cdr3_nt: TGTGCCAGTAATTATGGGAGTGACACCGGGGAGCTGTTTTTT
cdr3_aa: CASNYGSDTGELFF
v_call: TRBV19
j_call: TRBJ2-2
d_call: -
clone_size: once

cdr3_nt: TGTGCCAGCAGCCATCGACAGGGCGCAATCTCTGGAAACACCATATATTTT
cdr3_aa: CASSHRQGAISGNTIYF
v_call: TRBV3-1/TRBV3-2
j_call: TRBJ1-3
d_call: TRBD1
clone_size: -

cdr3_nt: TGTGCCATCAGTGAAAGACAGGGGGCGGAAAAACTGTTTTTT
cdr3_aa: CAISERQGAEKLFF
v_call: TRBV10-3
j_call: TRBJ1-4
d_call: TRBD1
clone_size: -

cdr3_nt: TGTGCCAGCAGCCAAGTTCGTGAGCGCGAGCAGTACTTC
cdr3_aa: CASSQVREREQYF
v_call: TRBV14
j_call: TRBJ2-7
d_call: -
clone_size: -

cdr3_nt: TGTGCCAGCAGCGTTGGGGCGAAAGAGATCGGAAACACCATATATTTT
cdr3_aa: CASSVGAKEIGNTIYF
v_call: TRBV7-2
j_call: TRBJ1-3
d_call: -
clone_size: -

cdr3_nt: TGCAGCGTTCCGGGACACTTATCTGGGGCCAACGTCCTGACTTTC
cdr3_aa: CSVPGHLSGANVLTF
v_call: TRBV29-1
j_call: TRBJ2-6
d_call: -
clone_size: -

cdr3_nt: TGTGCCAGCAGCTCGCTCCGGGACAGGGGATCCTACAATGAGCAGTTCTTC
cdr3_aa: CASSSLRDRGSYNEQFF
v_call: TRBV5-4
j_call: TRBJ2-1
d_call: TRBD1
clone_size: -

cdr3_nt: TGTGCCAGCAGGTTGACGGAGTCCAACCGAGGTTACACCTTC
cdr3_aa: CASRLTESNRGYTF
v_call: TRBV28
j_call: TRBJ1-2
d_call: -
clone_size: -

cdr3_nt: TGTGCCAGCAGCGCCGATTACGGGACCTACGAGCAGTACTTC
cdr3_aa: CASSADYGTYEQYF
v_call: TRBV7-2
j_call: TRBJ2-7
d_call: -
clone_size: -

cdr3_nt: TGTGCCAGCAGTTTTCTTAATCGCCGGGGAGGGGACTATGGCTACACCTTC
cdr3_aa: CASSFLNRRGGDYGYTF
v_call: TRBV27
j_call: TRBJ1-2
d_call: -
clone_size: -

cdr3_nt: TGCGCCAGCAGCTTGGTGAGGGATATTTCACCCCTCCACTTT
cdr3_aa: CASSLVRDISPLHF
v_call: TRBV5-1
j_call: TRBJ1-6
d_call: -
clone_size: -

cdr3_nt: TGTGCCAGCAGCAGTGCTAGCGGGAGCTTCGGAGATACGCAGTATTTT
cdr3_aa: CASSSASGSFGDTQYF
v_call: TRBV21-1
j_call: TRBJ2-3
d_call: -
clone_size: -

cdr3_nt: TGTGCCAGTAAGGGACTAGCAAATGAGCAGTACTTC
cdr3_aa: CASKGLANEQYF
v_call: TRBV7-2
j_call: TRBJ2-7
d_call: TRBD2
clone_size: -

cdr3_nt: TGTGCCAGCAGCCCCCGACAGGAATCCTCCTACGAGCAGTACTTC
cdr3_aa: CASSPRQESSYEQYF
v_call: TRBV5-4
j_call: TRBJ2-7
d_call: -
clone_size: -

cdr3_nt: TGTGCCAGCAGCTTAGAGGGGTATAGCAATCAGCCCCAGCATTTT
cdr3_aa: CASSLEGYSNQPQHF
v_call: TRBV7-9
j_call: TRBJ1-5
d_call: -
clone_size: -

cdr3_nt: TGCGCCAGCAGGGAAAGCGGGATTAGCACAGATACGCAGTATTTT
cdr3_aa: CASRESGISTDTQYF
v_call: TRBV10-1
j_call: TRBJ2-3
d_call: TRBD2
clone_size: -

cdr3_nt: TGTGCCTGGACGGGACAGGCTAATGAAAAACTGTTTTTT
cdr3_aa: CAWTGQANEKLFF
v_call: TRBV30
j_call: TRBJ1-4
d_call: TRBD1
clone_size: -

cdr3_nt: TGTGCCAGCAGCTTACTGCCGACTGGCTACGAGCAGTACTTC
cdr3_aa: CASSLLPTGYEQYF
v_call: TRBV7-2
j_call: TRBJ2-7
d_call: -
clone_size: -

cdr3_nt: TGCGCCAGCAGCCAAGAAGCGGGACGGATACAAGAGACCCAGTACTTC
cdr3_aa: CASSQEAGRIQETQYF
v_call: TRBV4-1
j_call: TRBJ2-5
d_call: TRBD2
clone_size: -

cdr3_nt: TGTGCCAGCAGCCAACAACAGGGAAGAAGCTCTGGAAACACCATATATTTT
cdr3_aa: CASSQQQGRSSGNTIYF
v_call: TRBV14
j_call: TRBJ1-3
d_call: -
clone_size: -

cdr3_nt: TGTGCCAGCAGTCTCAGCGGGAGGATCTACGAGCAGTACTTC
cdr3_aa: CASSLSGRIYEQYF
v_call: TRBV27
j_call: TRBJ2-7
d_call: TRBD2
clone_size: -

cdr3_nt: TGTGCCAGCAAGGGACAGGCGCTCGATGAGTGGGGCTACACCTTC
cdr3_aa: CASKGQALDEWGYTF
v_call: TRBV27
j_call: TRBJ1-2
d_call: TRBD1
clone_size: -

cdr3_nt: TGTGCCAGTAGCGGGGGTTCGGAGACCCAGTACTTC
cdr3_aa: CASSGGSETQYF
v_call: TRBV19
j_call: TRBJ2-5
d_call: -
clone_size: -

cdr3_nt: TGTGCCAGCAGTTACAGGGCAGGGAATCAGCCCCAGCATTTT
cdr3_aa: CASSYRAGNQPQHF
v_call: TRBV6-6
j_call: TRBJ1-5
d_call: -
clone_size: -

cdr3_nt: TGTGCCAGCAGAAAACGAGCGGGAAACCAAGAGACCCAGTACTTC
cdr3_aa: CASRKRAGNQETQYF
v_call: TRBV3-1/TRBV3-2
j_call: TRBJ2-5
d_call: TRBD2
clone_size: -

cdr3_nt: TGTGCCAGCAGCCCTAAATCCCAGGCCTACACTGAAGCTTTCTTT
cdr3_aa: CASSPKSQAYTEAFF
v_call: TRBV9
j_call: TRBJ1-1
d_call: -
clone_size: -

cdr3_nt: TGCGCCAGCAGGGAGGGGAAGAACACTGAAGCTTTCTTT
cdr3_aa: CASREGKNTEAFF
v_call: TRBV5-1
j_call: TRBJ1-1
d_call: -
clone_size: -

cdr3_nt: TGCACCAGCAGCCAAGATCGGGACAGGACGAACACTGAAGCTTTCTTT
cdr3_aa: CTSSQDRDRTNTEAFF
v_call: TRBV1
j_call: TRBJ1-1
d_call: -
clone_size: once

cdr3_nt: TGTGCCATCAGTGTGGTTAGCGGAAGCTACGAGCAGTACTTC
cdr3_aa: CAISVVSGSYEQYF
v_call: TRBV10-3
j_call: TRBJ2-7
d_call: -
clone_size: once

cdr3_nt: TGTGCCAGCAGCTTAACGTCTACGGGGGGGACGGAGACCCAGTACTTC
cdr3_aa: CASSLTSTGGTETQYF
v_call: TRBV7-3
j_call: TRBJ2-5
d_call: TRBD2
clone_size: -